This T cell receptor beta chain comes out of a study of blood T cell repertoires in COVID-19. Study-level background: The analysed material was cDNA or gDNA that came from T cells, B-cell-depleted T cells, or PBMCs.

CDR3 size: 14 residues. Germline V gene sequence: CDR1 MDHEN, CDR2 SYDVKM. With 3 bases removed from V and 3 bases from J, the gap between germline ends came to 12 bases. In the original workflow: Quantification of nucleated cells was approximated via reference gene primer amplification. The assay was immunoSEQ multiplex PCR, and TCRdb's table has in-frame clones only and misses some. V, J and clone size were drawn from that table, and D and trimming were deduced from the DNA. The table includes about 260,000 clones, approximately 84% detected once. The genes are TRBV28 and TRBJ2-7; D possibly corresponds to TRBD2 (6 bases). This clonotype originated in a woman aged 80 or over with acute or convalescent COVID-19. The source material was peripheral blood. The CDR3 is CASSLTSADYEQYF. CDR3 DNA sequence: TGTGCCAGCAGTTTGACTAGTGCGGACTACGAGCAGTACTTC.